This T cell receptor beta chain appears in the sequencing data of a study of blood T cells in healthy people across ages. Germline V gene sequence: CDR1 SGHAT, CDR2 FQNNGV. Trimming shortened V by 3 bases and J by 8 bases, and 11 bases separated the two germline ends. CDR3 size: 13 residues. Through a sample-barcoded 5' primer and a J-beta primer mix, a second PCR was run for about 6 to 11 cycles. TCRdb ran MiXCR on the 5' RACE reads and lists one entry per CDR3 protein. The profile shows under 2,000,000 distinct CDR3 sequences, about 50% of them singletons. This TCR was recovered from a woman aged 40 to 55 in good health. This chain links TRBV11-2 with TRBJ2-4; possible D gene TRBD2, 5 bases. The sequenced sample consisted of blood. Here the CDR3 DNA reads TGTGCCAGCAGCTTGGTACTGAGGGACATTCAGTACTTC. Protein: CASSLVLRDIQYF.